This TCR beta chain was documented in a study of CD8 T cells in Susac syndrome. This clonotype was seen a few times. The V gene's germline CDR1 is SGHNT and CDR2 YYREEE (reference sequence). V gave up 6 bases and J gave up 4 bases; unmatched junction bases: 6. This CDR3 spans 16 amino acids. Random hexamers primed reverse transcription of about 0.5 to 1 ug RNA. TCRdb re-analysed the immunoSEQ multiplex PCR reads in MiXCR, keeping a single row per CDR3 protein. Of approximately 140,000 distinct CDR3 sequences in the sample, 75% to 90% were seen once. Sequencing was done on a sample of CD8+ T cells from PBMCs. The V call is TRBV5-4, the J call TRBJ2-6, with TRBD2 matching over 11 bases. The TCR originated in a human donor with multiple sclerosis. The CDR3 DNA is TGTGCCAGCATGGCTAGCGGGAGGTCCGGGGCCAACGTCCTGACTTTC. Its translation: CASMASGRSGANVLTF. The full variable domain, its missing parts supplied by reference TRBV5-4 and TRBJ2-6, is ETGVTQSPTHLIKTRGQQVTLRCSSQSGHNTVSWYQQALGQGPQFIFQYYREEENGRGNFPPRFSGLQFPNYSSELNVNALELDDSALYLCASMASGRSGANVLTFGAGSRLTVL.